This entry concerns a single TCR beta chain. Original analysis: Amplification from reference gene primers served as the basis for estimated nucleated cell counts. Sequencing was performed with immunoSEQ multiplex PCR; in TCRdb, only in-frame clones are kept and a portion is missing. The V and J calls and clone size come from that table; D and trimming were worked out from the DNA. Among 350,000 to 450,000 clones listed, around 86% were seen once. The sample comes from a study of blood T cell repertoires in COVID-19. In the study overall: Whether acute or convalescent, the COVID-19 samples came from the United States, Italy and Spain. Sample material is recorded as cDNA or gDNA derived from T cells, B-cell-depleted T cells, or PBMCs.

This receptor was taken from a human donor in a cohort sampled during active COVID-19. The specimen sequenced was peripheral blood.

CDR3: CASAREGGVNEQFF. The CDR3 region has the DNA TGTGCCAGCGCTAGGGAGGGAGGGGTTAATGAGCAGTTCTTC. The rearrangement joins TRBV2 to TRBJ2-1; 7 bases align to TRBD2. This CDR3 is 14 amino acids long. Germline CDR1 and CDR2: SNHLY and FYNNEI. V was pared by 8 bases and J by 7 bases, with 11 bases of the junction left unmatched.